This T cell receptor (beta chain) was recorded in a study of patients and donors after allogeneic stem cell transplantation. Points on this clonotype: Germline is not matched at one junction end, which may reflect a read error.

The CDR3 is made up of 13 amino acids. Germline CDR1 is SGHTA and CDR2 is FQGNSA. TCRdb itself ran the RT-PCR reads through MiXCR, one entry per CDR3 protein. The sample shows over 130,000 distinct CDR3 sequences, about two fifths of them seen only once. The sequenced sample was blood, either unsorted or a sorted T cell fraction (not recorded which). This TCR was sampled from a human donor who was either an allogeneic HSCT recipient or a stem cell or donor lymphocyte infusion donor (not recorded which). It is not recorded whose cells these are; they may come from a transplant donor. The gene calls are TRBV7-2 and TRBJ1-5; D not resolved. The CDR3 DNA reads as TGTGCCAGCACCTTAGATCCCAATCAGCCCCAGCATTTT. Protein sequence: CASTLDPNQPQHF.